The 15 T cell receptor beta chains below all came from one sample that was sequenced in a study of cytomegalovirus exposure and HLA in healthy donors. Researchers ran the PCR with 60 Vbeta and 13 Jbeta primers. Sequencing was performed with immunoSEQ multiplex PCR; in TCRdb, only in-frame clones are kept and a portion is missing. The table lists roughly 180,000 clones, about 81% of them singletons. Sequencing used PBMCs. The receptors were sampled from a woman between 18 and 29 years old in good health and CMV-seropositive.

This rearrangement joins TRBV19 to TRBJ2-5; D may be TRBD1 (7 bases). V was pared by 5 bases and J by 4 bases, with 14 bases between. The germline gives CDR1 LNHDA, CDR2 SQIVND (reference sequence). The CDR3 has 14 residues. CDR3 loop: CASSGGTDGETQYF. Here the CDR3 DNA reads TGTGCCAGTAGTGGGGGGACAGATGGAGAGACCCAGTACTTC.

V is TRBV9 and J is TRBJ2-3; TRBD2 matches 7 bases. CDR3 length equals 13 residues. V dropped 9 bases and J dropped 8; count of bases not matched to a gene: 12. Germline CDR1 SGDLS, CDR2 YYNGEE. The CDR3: CAILGGTYGTQYF. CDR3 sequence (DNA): TGTGCCATCTTGGGGGGGACCTACGGTACGCAGTATTTT.

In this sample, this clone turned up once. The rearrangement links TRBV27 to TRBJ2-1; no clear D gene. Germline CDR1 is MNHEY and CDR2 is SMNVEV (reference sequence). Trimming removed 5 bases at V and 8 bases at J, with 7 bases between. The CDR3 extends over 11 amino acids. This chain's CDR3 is CASSDFDEQFF. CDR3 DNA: TGTGCCAGCAGTGACTTCGATGAGCAGTTCTTC.

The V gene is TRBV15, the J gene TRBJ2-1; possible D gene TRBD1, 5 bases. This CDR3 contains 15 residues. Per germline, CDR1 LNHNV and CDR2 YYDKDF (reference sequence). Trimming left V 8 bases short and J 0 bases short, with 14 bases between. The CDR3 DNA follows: TGTGCCACCGAAAAGGGGCGAAGCTCCTACAATGAGCAGTTCTTC. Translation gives CATEKGRSSYNEQFF.

The CDR3 region has the DNA TGTGCCAGTAGTTTTTTGGCCTCCGAAGCTTTCTTT. It codes for CASSFLASEAFF. V and J are TRBV19 and TRBJ1-1; D is unresolved. Germline V gene sequence: CDR1 LNHDA, CDR2 SQIVND (reference sequence). Trimming pared 5 bases from V and 8 bases from J, leaving 12 bases between. This CDR3 comprises 12 residues.

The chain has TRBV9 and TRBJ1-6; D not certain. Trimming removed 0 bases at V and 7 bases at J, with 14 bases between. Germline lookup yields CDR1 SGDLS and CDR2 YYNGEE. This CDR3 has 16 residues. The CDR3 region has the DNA TGTGCCAGCAGCGTAGATGGAGGATTGACGAATTCACCCCTCCACTTT. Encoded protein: CASSVDGGLTNSPLHF. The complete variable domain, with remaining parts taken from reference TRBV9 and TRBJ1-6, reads DSGVTQTPKHLITATGQRVTLRCSPRSGDLSVYWYQQSLDQGLQFLIQYYNGEERAKGNILERFSAQQFPDLHSELNLSSLELGDSALYFCASSVDGGLTNSPLHFGNGTRLTVT.

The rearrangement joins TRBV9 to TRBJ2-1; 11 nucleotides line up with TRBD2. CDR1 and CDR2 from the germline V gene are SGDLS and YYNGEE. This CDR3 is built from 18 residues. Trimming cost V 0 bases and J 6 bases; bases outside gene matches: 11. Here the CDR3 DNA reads TGTGCCAGCAGCGTAGGGGGCGGGACTAGCGGACATACCAATGAGCAGTTCTTC. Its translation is CASSVGGGTSGHTNEQFF.

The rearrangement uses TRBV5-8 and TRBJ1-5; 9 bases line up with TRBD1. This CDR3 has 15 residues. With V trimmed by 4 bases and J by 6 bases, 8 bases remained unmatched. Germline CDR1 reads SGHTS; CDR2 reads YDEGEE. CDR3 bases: TGTGCCAGCAGCCGCTTAACAGGGGGCGTTCAGCCCCAGCATTTT. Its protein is CASSRLTGGVQPQHF.

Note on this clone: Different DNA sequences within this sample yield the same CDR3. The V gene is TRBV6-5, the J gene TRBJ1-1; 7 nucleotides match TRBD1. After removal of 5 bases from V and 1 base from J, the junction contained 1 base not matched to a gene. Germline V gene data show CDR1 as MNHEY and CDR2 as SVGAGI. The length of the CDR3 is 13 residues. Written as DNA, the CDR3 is TGTGCCAGCAGTCGACAGGGGAACACTGAAGCTTTCTTT. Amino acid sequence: CASSRQGNTEAFF.

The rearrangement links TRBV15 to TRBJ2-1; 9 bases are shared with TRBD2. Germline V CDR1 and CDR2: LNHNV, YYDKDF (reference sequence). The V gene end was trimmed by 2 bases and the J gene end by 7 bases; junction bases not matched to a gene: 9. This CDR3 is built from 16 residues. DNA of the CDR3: TGTGCCACCAGCAGATCTCTGGGACTAGCAGAGAATGAGCAGTTCTTC. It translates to CATSRSLGLAENEQFF. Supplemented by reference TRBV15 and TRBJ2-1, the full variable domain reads DAMVIQNPRYQVTQFGKPVTLSCSQTLNHNVMYWYQQKSSQAPKLLFHYYDKDFNNEADTPDNFQSRRPNTSFCFLDIRSPGLGDTAMYLCATSRSLGLAENEQFFGPGTRLTVL.

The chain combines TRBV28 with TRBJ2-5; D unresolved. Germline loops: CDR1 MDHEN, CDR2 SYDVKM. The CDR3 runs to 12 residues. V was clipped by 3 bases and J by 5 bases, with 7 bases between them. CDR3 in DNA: TGTGCCAGCAGTTTCTCCTCGGAGACCCAGTACTTC. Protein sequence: CASSFSSETQYF.

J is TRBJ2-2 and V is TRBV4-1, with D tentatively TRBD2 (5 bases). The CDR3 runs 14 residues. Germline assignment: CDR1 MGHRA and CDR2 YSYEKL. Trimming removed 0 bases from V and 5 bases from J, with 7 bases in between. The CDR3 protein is CASSQDGGTGELFF. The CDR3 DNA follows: TGCGCCAGCAGCCAAGATGGAGGAACCGGGGAGCTGTTTTTT.

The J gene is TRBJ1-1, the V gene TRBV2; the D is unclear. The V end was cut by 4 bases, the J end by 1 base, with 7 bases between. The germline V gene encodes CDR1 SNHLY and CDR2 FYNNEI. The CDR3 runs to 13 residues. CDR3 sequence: CASSGLANTEAFF. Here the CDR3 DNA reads TGTGCCAGCAGTGGTTTAGCGAACACTGAAGCTTTCTTT.

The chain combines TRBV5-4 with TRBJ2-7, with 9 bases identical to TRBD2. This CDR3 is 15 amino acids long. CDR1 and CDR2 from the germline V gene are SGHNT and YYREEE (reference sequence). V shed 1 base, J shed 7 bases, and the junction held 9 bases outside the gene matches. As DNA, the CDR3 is TGTGCCAGCAGCTTGTCTAGCGGGGCCCCGGGGGAGCAGTACGTC. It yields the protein CASSLSSGAPGEQYV.

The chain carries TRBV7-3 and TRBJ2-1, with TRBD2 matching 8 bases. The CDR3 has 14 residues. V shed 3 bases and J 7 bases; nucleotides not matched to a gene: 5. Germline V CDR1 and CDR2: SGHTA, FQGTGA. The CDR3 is CASSLGSGANEQFF. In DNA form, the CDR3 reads TGTGCCAGCAGCTTGGGTAGCGGGGCGAATGAGCAGTTCTTC.